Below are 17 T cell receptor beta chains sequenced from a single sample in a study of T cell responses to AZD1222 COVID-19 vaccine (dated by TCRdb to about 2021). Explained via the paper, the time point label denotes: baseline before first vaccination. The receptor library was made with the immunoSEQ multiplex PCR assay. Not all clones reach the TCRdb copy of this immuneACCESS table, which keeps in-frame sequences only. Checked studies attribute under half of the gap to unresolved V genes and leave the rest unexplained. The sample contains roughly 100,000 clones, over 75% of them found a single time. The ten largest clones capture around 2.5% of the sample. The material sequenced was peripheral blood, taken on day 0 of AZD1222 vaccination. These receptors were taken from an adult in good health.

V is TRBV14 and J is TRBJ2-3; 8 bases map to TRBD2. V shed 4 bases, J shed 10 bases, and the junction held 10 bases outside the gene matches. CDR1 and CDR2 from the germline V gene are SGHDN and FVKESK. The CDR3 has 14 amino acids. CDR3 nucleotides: TGTGCCAGCAGCCCCTCAGCGGGAGTGGGTCCGCAGTATTTT. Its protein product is CASSPSAGVGPQYF.

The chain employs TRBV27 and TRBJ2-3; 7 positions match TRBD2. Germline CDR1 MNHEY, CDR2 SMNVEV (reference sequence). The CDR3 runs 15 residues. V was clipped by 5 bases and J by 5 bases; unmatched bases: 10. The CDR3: CASSLWGRAGDTQYF. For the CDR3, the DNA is TGTGCCAGCAGTCTGTGGGGGAGGGCGGGAGATACGCAGTATTTT.

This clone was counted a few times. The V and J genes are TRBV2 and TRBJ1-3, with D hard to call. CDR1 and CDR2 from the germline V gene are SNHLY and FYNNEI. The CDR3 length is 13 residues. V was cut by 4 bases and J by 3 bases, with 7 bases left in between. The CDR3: CASSGSIGNTIYF. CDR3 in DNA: TGTGCCAGCAGTGGATCGATTGGAAACACCATATATTTT.

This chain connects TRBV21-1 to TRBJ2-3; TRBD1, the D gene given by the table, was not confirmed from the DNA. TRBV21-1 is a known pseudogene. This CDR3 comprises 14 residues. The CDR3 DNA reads TGTGCCAGCAGCAAAACAGGAACCACAGATACGCAGTATTTT. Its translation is CASSKTGTTDTQYF.

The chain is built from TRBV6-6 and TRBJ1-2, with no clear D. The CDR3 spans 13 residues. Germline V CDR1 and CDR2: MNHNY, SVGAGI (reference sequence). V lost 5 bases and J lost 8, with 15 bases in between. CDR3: CASSTSPVGGYTF. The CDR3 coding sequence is TGTGCCAGCAGTACTTCTCCCGTTGGGGGCTACACCTTC.

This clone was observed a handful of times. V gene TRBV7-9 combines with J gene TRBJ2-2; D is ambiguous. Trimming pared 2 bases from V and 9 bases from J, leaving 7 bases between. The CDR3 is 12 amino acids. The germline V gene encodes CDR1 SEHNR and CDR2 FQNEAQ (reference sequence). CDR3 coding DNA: TGTGCCAGCAGCTTAAACGAGAGGGAGCTGTTTTTT. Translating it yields CASSLNERELFF.

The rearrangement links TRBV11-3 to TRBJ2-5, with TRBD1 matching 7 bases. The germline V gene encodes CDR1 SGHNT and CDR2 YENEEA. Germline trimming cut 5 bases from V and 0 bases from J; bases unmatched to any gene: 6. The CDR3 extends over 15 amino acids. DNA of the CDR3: TGTGCCAGCAGCGCCCAAGGACAGGACCAAGAGACCCAGTACTTC. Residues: CASSAQGQDQETQYF.

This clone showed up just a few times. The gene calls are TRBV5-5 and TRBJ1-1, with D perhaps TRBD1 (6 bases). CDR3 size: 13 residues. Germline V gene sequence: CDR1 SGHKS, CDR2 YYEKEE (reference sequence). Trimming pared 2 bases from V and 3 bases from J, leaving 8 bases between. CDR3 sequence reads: CASSFGQYTEAFF. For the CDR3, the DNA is TGTGCCAGCAGCTTTGGACAGTACACTGAAGCTTTCTTT.

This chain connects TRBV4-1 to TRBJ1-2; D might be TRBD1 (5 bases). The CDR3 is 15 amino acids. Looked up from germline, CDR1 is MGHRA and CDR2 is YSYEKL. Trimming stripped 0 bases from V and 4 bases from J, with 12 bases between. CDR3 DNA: TGCGCCAGCAGCCAAGAGTGGGGCTTCAGCTATGGCTACACCTTC. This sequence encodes CASSQEWGFSYGYTF.

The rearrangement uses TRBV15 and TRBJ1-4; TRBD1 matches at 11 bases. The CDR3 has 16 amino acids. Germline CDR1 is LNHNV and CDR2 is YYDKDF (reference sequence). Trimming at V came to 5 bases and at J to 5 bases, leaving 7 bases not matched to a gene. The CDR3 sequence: CATSPRDRGKNEKLFF. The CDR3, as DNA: TGTGCCACCAGCCCCCGGGACAGGGGGAAGAATGAAAAACTGTTTTTT. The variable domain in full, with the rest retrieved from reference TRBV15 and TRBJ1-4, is DAMVIQNPRYQVTQFGKPVTLSCSQTLNHNVMYWYQQKSSQAPKLLFHYYDKDFNNEADTPDNFQSRRPNTSFCFLDIRSPGLGDTAMYLCATSPRDRGKNEKLFFGSGTQLSVL.

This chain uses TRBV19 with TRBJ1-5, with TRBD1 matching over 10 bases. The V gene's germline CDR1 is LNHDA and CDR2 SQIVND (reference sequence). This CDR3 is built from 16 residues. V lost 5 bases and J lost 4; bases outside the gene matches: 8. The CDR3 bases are TGTGCCAGTAGTCCCCGGACAGGGGGGGTTAATCAGCCCCAGCATTTT. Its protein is CASSPRTGGVNQPQHF.

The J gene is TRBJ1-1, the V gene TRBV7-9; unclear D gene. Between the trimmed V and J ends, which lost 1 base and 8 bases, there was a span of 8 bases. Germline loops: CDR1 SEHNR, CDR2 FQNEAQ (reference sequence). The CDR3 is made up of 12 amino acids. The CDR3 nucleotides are TGTGCCAGCAGCTTAGGAGGGCTGGAAGCTTTCTTT. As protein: CASSLGGLEAFF.

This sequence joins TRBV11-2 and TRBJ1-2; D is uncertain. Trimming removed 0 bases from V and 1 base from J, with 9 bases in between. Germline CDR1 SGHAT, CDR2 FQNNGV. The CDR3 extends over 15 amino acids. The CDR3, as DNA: TGTGCCAGCAGCTTAGAGCCCAGTATTAACTATGGCTACACCTTC. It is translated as CASSLEPSINYGYTF.

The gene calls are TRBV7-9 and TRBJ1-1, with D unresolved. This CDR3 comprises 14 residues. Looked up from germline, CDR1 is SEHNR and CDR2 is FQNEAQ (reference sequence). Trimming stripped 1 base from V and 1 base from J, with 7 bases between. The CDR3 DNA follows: TGTGCCAGCAGCTTAGATGGCGGGAACACTGAAGCTTTCTTT. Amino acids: CASSLDGGNTEAFF.

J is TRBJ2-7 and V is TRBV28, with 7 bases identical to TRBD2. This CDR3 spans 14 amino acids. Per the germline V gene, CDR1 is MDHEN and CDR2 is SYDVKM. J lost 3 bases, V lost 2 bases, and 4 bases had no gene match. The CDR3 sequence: CASSLAGDSYEQYF. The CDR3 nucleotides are TGTGCCAGCAGTTTAGCGGGAGATAGCTACGAGCAGTACTTC.

CDR3 DNA sequence: TGCGCCAGCGACCCCTACACAGGGGGCTCCTACAATGAGCAGTTCTTC. It translates to CASDPYTGGSYNEQFF. This chain links TRBV5-1 with TRBJ2-1, with TRBD1 matching 8 bases. Germline trimming cut 7 bases from V and 0 bases from J; bases unmatched to any gene: 9. The germline V gene encodes CDR1 SGHRS and CDR2 YFSETQ. This CDR3 spans 16 amino acids.

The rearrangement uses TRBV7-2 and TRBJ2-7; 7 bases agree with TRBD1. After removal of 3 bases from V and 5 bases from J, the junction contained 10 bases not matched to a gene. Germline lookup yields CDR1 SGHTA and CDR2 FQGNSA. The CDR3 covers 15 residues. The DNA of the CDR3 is TGTGCCAGCAGCTTCATGACAGGGACGAAGAACGAGCAGTACTTC. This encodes CASSFMTGTKNEQYF.